This entry lists 9 T cell receptor beta chains sequenced from one sample in a study of EBV T-cell therapy then PD-1 blockade in nasopharyngeal carcinoma. Treatment described: AdE1-LMPpoly-expanded autologous EBV-specific T-cell therapy followed by anti-PD-1 nivolumab. Clones were sequenced by immunoSEQ multiplex PCR, and TCRdb holds only the in-frame ones, with some missing. Among 17,000 or so clones listed, around 80% were seen once. No antigen has been identified for these receptors. Sequenced here: CD8+ T cells from blood, sampled at day 0 from a patient whose treatment included autologous EBV-specific T cells and nivolumab. Receptors were obtained from a man between 35 and 55 years old with nasopharyngeal carcinoma.

The chain employs TRBV7-8 and TRBJ1-2; D remains unclear. Deletions cut 5 bases from V and 6 bases from J, with 10 bases between. This CDR3 region has 12 residues. Germline V gene sequence: CDR1 SGHVS, CDR2 FQNEAQ. CDR3: CASSPRSDGYTF. The CDR3 region has the DNA TGTGCCAGCAGCCCCCGGTCAGATGGCTACACCTTC. Full variable domain (rest looked up from reference TRBV7-8 and TRBJ1-2): GAGVSQSPRYKVAKRGQDVALRCDPISGHVSLFWYQQALGQGPEFLTYFQNEAQLDKSGLPSDRFFAERPEGSVSTLKIQRTQQEDSAVYLCASSPRSDGYTFGSGTRLTVV.

J is TRBJ1-4 and V is TRBV2; TRBD1 matches at 7 bases. The germline gives CDR1 SNHLY, CDR2 FYNNEI. J lost 0 bases, V lost 8 bases, and 6 bases had no gene match. The CDR3 has 15 residues. The CDR3 is CASAGTATTNEKLFF. The CDR3 DNA reads TGTGCCAGCGCCGGGACAGCCACAACTAATGAAAAACTGTTTTTT.

The rearrangement joins TRBV29-1 to TRBJ1-2; D gene ambiguous. Germline V gene data show CDR1 as SQVTM and CDR2 as ANQGSEA. The CDR3 is made up of 15 amino acids. V was cut by 1 base and J by 3 bases, with 15 bases left in between. The CDR3 coding sequence is TGCAGCGTTGAAGCTACTCCAAGCGGAGACTATGGCTACACCTTC. Its translation is CSVEATPSGDYGYTF.

V and J are TRBV7-9 and TRBJ1-1, with TRBD1 matching over 7 bases. This CDR3 comprises 14 residues. Trimming cost V 4 bases and J 2 bases; bases outside gene matches: 4. From germline, CDR1 is SEHNR and CDR2 FQNEAQ (reference sequence). Written as DNA, the CDR3 is TGTGCCAGCAGCTCCCGGGACAGCAACACTGAAGCTTTCTTT. Protein product: CASSSRDSNTEAFF.

The rearrangement joins TRBV27 to TRBJ2-7; D unresolved. V dropped 3 bases and J dropped 5 bases, with 5 bases sitting between them. This CDR3 has 11 amino acids. Germline values: CDR1 MNHEY, CDR2 SMNVEV (reference sequence). In DNA form, the CDR3 reads TGTGCCAGCAGTTTTGGCCACGAGCAGTACTTC. Protein product: CASSFGHEQYF.

The rearrangement links TRBV9 to TRBJ1-2; tentatively, D is TRBD1 (5 bases). The CDR3 runs 13 residues. The ends were cut back, 0 bases at V and 4 bases at J, with 7 bases in the middle. Germline CDR1 is SGDLS and CDR2 is YYNGEE. The CDR3 coding sequence is TGTGCCAGCAGCGTAGCGGGGGGCTATGGCTACACCTTC. This gives the protein CASSVAGGYGYTF.

The chain employs TRBV5-1 and TRBJ2-1; D not certain. V lost 0 bases to trimming and J lost 6 bases, with 7 bases between them. The length of the CDR3 is 13 residues. Looked up from germline, CDR1 is SGHRS and CDR2 is YFSETQ. The CDR3 loop reads CASSLDVSNEQFF. For the CDR3, the DNA is TGCGCCAGCAGCTTGGACGTTTCCAATGAGCAGTTCTTC.

The chain links TRBV2 to TRBJ2-2, with TRBD2 matching 8 bases. The CDR3 runs 17 residues. V lost 0 bases, J lost 5 bases, and 8 bases stayed unmatched. Germline V CDR1 and CDR2: SNHLY, FYNNEI. The CDR3 reads CASSEAEDREGTGELFF. The CDR3 coding sequence is TGTGCCAGCAGTGAAGCGGAGGACCGGGAGGGGACCGGGGAGCTGTTTTTT.

J is TRBJ2-1 and V is TRBV28; TRBD2 agrees at 7 bases. CDR1 is MDHEN, CDR2 SYDVKM, per germline. There are 17 residues in the CDR3. J lost 5 bases, V lost 3 bases, and 13 bases had no gene match. This chain's CDR3 is CASSFEGWGGANNEQFF. The CDR3 DNA reads TGTGCCAGCAGTTTCGAGGGGTGGGGAGGGGCGAACAATGAGCAGTTCTTC.